This T cell receptor beta chain was documented in a study of T cell responses to AZD1222 COVID-19 vaccine. The CDR3 is made up of 16 amino acids. Germline V gives CDR1 LGHDT, CDR2 YNNKEL (reference sequence). V gave up 1 base and J gave up 10 bases, with 17 bases separating them. As to this clone: Its antigen is still unknown.

Whole-study results and caveats: Spike-specific TCR breadth and depth both grew after two AZD1222 doses. Clonal diversity may have been underestimated in mostly white British donors.

Sequencing was performed with immunoSEQ multiplex PCR; in TCRdb, only in-frame clones are kept and a portion is missing. The sample yields about 99,000 clones, 90% seen once. The specimen was peripheral blood, collected on day 0 of AZD1222 vaccination. This TCR derives from an adult in good health. The chain combines TRBV3-1 (or the pseudogene TRBV3-2) with TRBJ1-6, with TRBD1 as a possible D gene (5 bases). CDR3 DNA sequence: TGTGCCAGCAGCCAAGTCATTCTGTTCGGGGGATCACCCCTCCACTTT. This translates into CASSQVILFGGSPLHF.